A single sample is the source of the 10 T cell receptor beta chains below, sequenced in a study of CD8 T cells in ankylosing spondylitis. Findings and caveats of the study: About 8 highly homologous variants formed a TCR beta motif that appeared characteristic of ankylosing spondylitis blood.

MiXCR was run by TCRdb on the 5' RACE reads, yielding one entry per CDR3 protein. Of about 400,000 distinct CDR3 sequences in the sample, about 20% were seen once. Their cognate antigens are unknown. The sequenced material came from blood, either unsorted or a sorted T cell fraction (not recorded which). The receptors were sampled from a male donor with ankylosing spondylitis.

The chain has TRBV28 and TRBJ1-4; TRBD1 agrees at 11 bases. The CDR3 sequence is 15 residues long. Trimming cost V 4 bases and J 7 bases; bases outside gene matches: 5. Germline values: CDR1 MDHEN, CDR2 SYDVKM. The CDR3 spells CASSYRTGGFEKLFF. The CDR3 DNA follows: TGTGCCAGCAGTTACAGGACAGGGGGCTTTGAAAAACTGTTTTTT. Variable domain in full (rest from reference TRBV28 and TRBJ1-4): DVKVTQSSRYLVKRTGEKVFLECVQDMDHENMFWYRQDPGLGLRLIYFSYDVKMKEKGDIPEGYSVSREKKERFSLILESASTNQTSMYLCASSYRTGGFEKLFFGSGTQLSVL.

This clonotype came up a few times. The chain uses TRBV10-3 and TRBJ2-1, with D perhaps given as TRBD1 or TRBD2 (5 bases each). V lost 8 bases and J lost 3, with 17 bases in between. CDR1 and CDR2 (germline): ENHRY, SYGVKD. This CDR3 is 15 amino acids long. CDR3 amino acids: CAIGGPFSDYNEQFF. The DNA for the CDR3 is TGTGCCATCGGGGGACCTTTTTCGGACTACAATGAGCAGTTCTTC.

This rearrangement joins TRBV4-2 to TRBJ2-7; D possibly uses TRBD1 or TRBD2 (5 bases each). The CDR3 spans 12 residues. Germline V gene lookup returns CDR1 LGHNA and CDR2 YNFKEQ. Trimming left V 11 bases short and J 2 bases short, with 13 bases between. CDR3 nucleotide sequence: TGTGCCGGCCGGGACGAAGCCTACGAGCAGTACTTC. Amino acids: CAGRDEAYEQYF.

In this sample, this clonotype turned up a few times. The chain uses TRBV14 and TRBJ2-5; D is unresolved. V lost 1 base and J 5 bases, leaving 20 bases between the germline ends. The CDR3 length is 17 residues. In germline, CDR1 is SGHDN, CDR2 FVKESK. CDR3 amino acids: CASSQVLGPNSKETQYF. Here the CDR3 DNA reads TGTGCCAGCAGCCAAGTTCTAGGACCGAACAGCAAGGAGACCCAGTACTTC.

The chain combines TRBV6-5 with TRBJ2-1; 7 bases align to TRBD2. CDR3 size: 16 residues. Germline values: CDR1 MNHEY, CDR2 SVGAGI. V lost 0 bases and J lost 7; bases outside the gene matches: 9. The CDR3 loop is CASSYSNGGSRNEQFF. For the CDR3, the DNA is TGTGCCAGCAGTTACTCGAATGGCGGGAGTCGGAATGAGCAGTTCTTC.

This clonotype was seen ten or more times. The chain employs TRBV12-3 or TRBV12-4 and TRBJ2-1; D gene unclear. The V end was cut by 3 bases, the J end by 8 bases, with 11 bases between. This CDR3 has 13 amino acids. CDR3 coding DNA: TGTGCCAGCAGTTTGGCGGCCCCGTATGAGCAGTTCTTC. It translates to CASSLAAPYEQFF.

The gene calls are TRBV24-1 and TRBJ1-5, with a possible D match to TRBD1 (6 bases). The CDR3 is 13 residues long. Germline CDR1 reads KGHDR; CDR2 reads SFDVKD. V was cut by 7 bases and J by 5 bases, with 11 bases left in between. The CDR3 region has the DNA TGTGCCACCAGCCACAGGGTACATCAGCCCCAGCATTTT. It codes for CATSHRVHQPQHF.

This clonotype has a count of ten or more. CDR3 nucleotides: TGCAGCGTCTCGGGACAGGGGAATGAAAAACTGTTTTTT. Residues: CSVSGQGNEKLFF. V usage is TRBV29-1 and J usage is TRBJ1-4; 10 nucleotides agree with TRBD1. The germline CDR1 and CDR2 sequences are SQVTM and ANQGSEA. The CDR3 contains 13 residues. J was trimmed by 5 bases and V by 6 bases; bases with no gene match: 3.

The chain uses TRBV27 and TRBJ1-5; 7 bases fit TRBD1. CDR1 and CDR2 (germline): MNHEY, SMNVEV (reference sequence). The CDR3 has 17 amino acids. The ends lost 4 bases at V and 2 bases at J; junction bases unmatched: 11. CDR3 sequence reads: CASSSLKGAQGNQPQHF. CDR3 DNA sequence: TGTGCCAGCAGTTCTTTGAAGGGGGCCCAGGGCAATCAGCCCCAGCATTTT.

This chain joins TRBV28 and TRBJ2-7; no clear D gene. The CDR3 totals 14 residues. Germline assignment: CDR1 MDHEN and CDR2 SYDVKM. V was pared by 7 bases and J by 2 bases, with 15 bases between. CDR3 amino acids: CASKSNDAPYEQYF. The CDR3 nucleotides read TGTGCCAGCAAGAGTAACGACGCTCCCTACGAGCAGTACTTC.